These T cell receptor beta chains were read from a single sample in a study of blood T cell repertoires in COVID-19. This table comes from immunoSEQ multiplex PCR, and its TCRdb copy is limited to in-frame clones, with some not included. The table has over 85,000 clones, around 84% seen once. Sequencing input: peripheral blood. These receptor sequences come from a human donor in a cohort sampled during active COVID-19. Each CDR3 is given with its conserved first and last residue.

j_call: TRBJ2-5; v_call: TRBV28; cdr3_aa: CASSFWSGGQETQYF
j_call: TRBJ2-7; v_call: TRBV28; cdr3_aa: CASSLGIPQQYF
j_call: TRBJ2-2; v_call: TRBV11-3; cdr3_aa: CASSLQTGWLTGELFF
j_call: TRBJ2-3; v_call: TRBV4-3; cdr3_aa: CASSQEISGGQYTDTQYF
j_call: TRBJ2-7; v_call: TRBV12-5; cdr3_aa: CASGRDTSYEQYF
j_call: TRBJ1-4; v_call: TRBV7-9; cdr3_aa: CASSQRVTATNEKLFF
j_call: TRBJ1-3; v_call: TRBV25-1; cdr3_aa: CASSQAGVGNTIYF
j_call: TRBJ1-2; v_call: TRBV7-2; cdr3_aa: CASSQNPRTGLGYTF
j_call: TRBJ2-5; v_call: TRBV21-1; cdr3_aa: CASSLAGLETQYF
j_call: TRBJ1-3; v_call: TRBV30; cdr3_aa: CAWSGALGNTIYF
j_call: TRBJ2-3; v_call: TRBV5-4; cdr3_aa: CASSLFAGGTDTQYF
j_call: TRBJ2-5; v_call: TRBV19; cdr3_aa: CASSTRRTANQYF
j_call: TRBJ2-7; v_call: TRBV5-6; cdr3_aa: CASSLDGSYEQYF
j_call: TRBJ2-1; v_call: TRBV15; cdr3_aa: CATSRGLARTYNEQFF
j_call: TRBJ2-3; v_call: TRBV7-2; cdr3_aa: CASSLENDRITDTQYF
j_call: TRBJ2-5; v_call: TRBV2; cdr3_aa: CASSGWAHMYQETQYF
j_call: TRBJ1-2; v_call: TRBV28; cdr3_aa: CASSGTGRGNYGYTF
j_call: TRBJ2-2; v_call: TRBV5-1; cdr3_aa: CASSLRLAGSGELFF
j_call: TRBJ1-2; v_call: TRBV7-3; cdr3_aa: CASSLTGPGSYGYTF
j_call: TRBJ2-7; v_call: TRBV7-6; cdr3_aa: CASSTTDRGGEQYF
j_call: TRBJ2-7; v_call: TRBV6-6; cdr3_aa: CASSLSGTDYEQYF
j_call: TRBJ1-1; v_call: TRBV7-9; cdr3_aa: CASSWTLGSGTEAFF
j_call: TRBJ2-7; v_call: TRBV4-1; cdr3_aa: CASSLRSLAGERSSYEQYF
j_call: TRBJ2-7; v_call: TRBV6-5; cdr3_aa: CASAARNYEQYF
j_call: TRBJ1-2; v_call: TRBV7-2; cdr3_aa: CASSLPGQGIYGYTF
j_call: TRBJ2-1; v_call: TRBV11-2; cdr3_aa: CASSLGASVSYNEQFF
j_call: TRBJ2-2; v_call: TRBV6-4; cdr3_aa: CASSDIGGAGTGELFF
j_call: TRBJ2-2; v_call: TRBV4-3; cdr3_aa: CASSLELAGGGNTGELFF
j_call: TRBJ2-5; v_call: TRBV29-1; cdr3_aa: CSVGGLQETQYF
j_call: TRBJ2-1; v_call: TRBV5-5; cdr3_aa: CASSRSWGGINEQFF
j_call: TRBJ2-7; v_call: TRBV6-1; cdr3_aa: CASSEVETGPGEQYF
j_call: TRBJ2-7; v_call: TRBV5-4; cdr3_aa: CASSPGTRAEQYF
j_call: TRBJ1-5; v_call: TRBV7-2; cdr3_aa: CASSLVGDQPQHF
j_call: TRBJ2-3; v_call: TRBV18; cdr3_aa: CASSKGLAGAYTDTQYF
j_call: TRBJ1-1; v_call: TRBV12-3/TRBV12-4; cdr3_aa: CASSRMGEAEAFF